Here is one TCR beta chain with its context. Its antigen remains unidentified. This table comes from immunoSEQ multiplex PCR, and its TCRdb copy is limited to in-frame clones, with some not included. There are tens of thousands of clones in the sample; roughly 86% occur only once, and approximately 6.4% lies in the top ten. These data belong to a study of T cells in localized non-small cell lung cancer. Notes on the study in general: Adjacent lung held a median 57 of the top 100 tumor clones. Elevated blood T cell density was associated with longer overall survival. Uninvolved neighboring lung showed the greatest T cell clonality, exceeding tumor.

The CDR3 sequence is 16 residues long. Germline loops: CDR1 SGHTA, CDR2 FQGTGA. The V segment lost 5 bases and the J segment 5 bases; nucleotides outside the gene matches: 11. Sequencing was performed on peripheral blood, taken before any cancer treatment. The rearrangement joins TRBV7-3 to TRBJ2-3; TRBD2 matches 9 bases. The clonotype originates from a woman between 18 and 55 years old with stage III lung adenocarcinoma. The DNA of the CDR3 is TGTGCCAGCAGCAGCCAAGGCCTAGCGGGGATAGATACGCAGTATTTT. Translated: CASSSQGLAGIDTQYF.